A selection of T cell receptor beta chains follows, all from one sample in a study of blood T cells in healthy people across ages. TCRdb called the 5' RACE reads again in MiXCR, with one record for every CDR3 protein. The sample includes approximately 400,000 distinct CDR3 sequences, roughly half of them seen just once. The sequencing input was blood. These receptor sequences come from a man aged 55-75 years in good health. CDR3s include the opening cysteine and the closing phenylalanine or tryptophan. Each record gives: J gene, clone size, V gene, D gene, CDR3 protein, CDR3 DNA. A D gene is named only where the DNA matches it firmly. Clone size, where shown, is once, few, many, or a class for clones that have expanded.

J gene: TRBJ1-1; clone size: -; V gene: TRBV7-2; D gene: -; CDR3 protein: CASSLKATGGRYEAFF; CDR3 DNA: TGTGCCAGCAGCTTAAAAGCCACGGGGGGTAGATATGAAGCTTTCTTT
J gene: TRBJ2-4; clone size: -; V gene: TRBV2; D gene: TRBD1; CDR3 protein: CASSGQGGSGAKNIQYF; CDR3 DNA: TGTGCCAGCAGCGGACAGGGGGGAAGCGGGGCCAAAAACATTCAGTACTTC
J gene: TRBJ2-3; clone size: -; V gene: TRBV12-3/TRBV12-4; D gene: TRBD1; CDR3 protein: CASSLRQGDLGTDTQYF; CDR3 DNA: TGTGCCAGCAGTTTGAGGCAGGGGGATTTGGGCACAGATACGCAGTATTTT
J gene: TRBJ2-4; clone size: -; V gene: TRBV6-5; D gene: -; CDR3 protein: CASSGTWGIQYF; CDR3 DNA: TGTGCCAGCAGTGGGACCTGGGGCATTCAGTACTTC
J gene: TRBJ2-7; clone size: -; V gene: TRBV6-1; D gene: -; CDR3 protein: CASSGGPGVPYEQYF; CDR3 DNA: TGTGCCAGCAGTGGGGGACCGGGGGTCCCCTACGAGCAGTACTTC
J gene: TRBJ2-1; clone size: many; V gene: TRBV27; D gene: -; CDR3 protein: CASSPYRSGGNEQFF; CDR3 DNA: TGTGCCAGCAGTCCCTACAGGTCTGGGGGCAATGAGCAGTTCTTC
J gene: TRBJ2-5; clone size: few; V gene: TRBV24-1; D gene: TRBD1; CDR3 protein: CATSDPGQESQETQYF; CDR3 DNA: TGTGCCACCAGTGATCCGGGACAGGAAAGCCAAGAGACCCAGTACTTC
J gene: TRBJ1-5; clone size: once; V gene: TRBV7-9; D gene: -; CDR3 protein: CASSLMGADQPQHF; CDR3 DNA: TGTGCCAGCAGCTTAATGGGGGCCGACCAGCCCCAGCATTTT
J gene: TRBJ2-7; clone size: -; V gene: TRBV20-1; D gene: -; CDR3 protein: CSARDPQRSYNEQYF; CDR3 DNA: TGCAGTGCTAGAGATCCCCAGAGGTCCTACAATGAGCAGTACTTC
J gene: TRBJ2-7; clone size: -; V gene: TRBV5-1; D gene: -; CDR3 protein: CASSASGTANYEQYF; CDR3 DNA: TGCGCCAGCAGCGCCTCCGGGACGGCAAACTACGAGCAGTACTTC
J gene: TRBJ1-2; clone size: -; V gene: TRBV5-1; D gene: -; CDR3 protein: CASGPDSNYGYTF; CDR3 DNA: TGCGCCAGCGGCCCGGACAGTAACTATGGCTACACCTTC